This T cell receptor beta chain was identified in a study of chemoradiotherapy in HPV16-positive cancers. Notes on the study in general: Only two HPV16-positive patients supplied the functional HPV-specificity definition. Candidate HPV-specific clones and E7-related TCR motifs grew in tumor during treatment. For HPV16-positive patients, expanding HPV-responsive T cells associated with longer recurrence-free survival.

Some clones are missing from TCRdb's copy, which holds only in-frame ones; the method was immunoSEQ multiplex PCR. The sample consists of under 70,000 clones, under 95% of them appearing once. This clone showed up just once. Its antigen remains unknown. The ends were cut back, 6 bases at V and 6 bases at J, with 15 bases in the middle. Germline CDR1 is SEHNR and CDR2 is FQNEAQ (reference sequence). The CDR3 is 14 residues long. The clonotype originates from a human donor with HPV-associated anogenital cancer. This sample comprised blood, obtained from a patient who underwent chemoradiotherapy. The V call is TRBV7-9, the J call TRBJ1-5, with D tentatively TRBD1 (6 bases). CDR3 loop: CASSLPGEGQPQHF. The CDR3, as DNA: TGTGCCAGCAGTCTACCAGGGGAAGGTCAGCCCCAGCATTTT.